This TCR beta chain emerged from a study of T cell responses to AZD1222 COVID-19 vaccine listed by TCRdb under 2021. Study-wide context: AZD1222 recipients with second doses at about 4 weeks or about 12 weeks were pooled, because spike-specific TCR depth and breadth did not differ between schedules. A total of approximately 240 trial participants underwent TCR sequencing, of whom some 210 received two doses of AZD1222 and about 25 received two doses of the MenACWY control vaccine. Trial participants were enrolled into age subgroups of 18-55, 56-69 and 70-plus years, which contained around 150, 28 and 57 TCR-sequenced participants, respectively. Overall results and qualifications from the work: After two AZD1222 doses, both the breadth and the depth of spike-specific TCRs were significantly higher than at day 0 and than in MenACWY recipients. Vaccine-associated CD4 TCRs spanned the whole spike protein, with dominant responses in regions 160-218 and 743-854. Because no day 14 peak-response samples were available, repertoires were characterized only after the peak T cell response. The 56-69-year group was small, and its depth increase did not reach significance, likely because of low power. Only five or six AZD1222 recipients were SARS-CoV-2 seropositive at baseline, limiting conclusions about previously exposed vaccinees. Participants were mostly white British and included more females than males, and it was suggested by the authors that clonal diversity may have been underestimated. Nearly half of unique spike-specific TCRs reportedly recognized epitopes outside regions mutated in the B.1.351 and B.1.1.7 variants.

The germline V gene yields SNHLY for CDR1 and FYNNEI for CDR2. CDR3 length: 12 amino acids, cysteine to phenylalanine. The retained sequence is limited to the CDR3, 36 bases, with the frame set at the first base. V lost 6 bases and J lost 0 bases; the stretch between them is 6 bases long. On this clone itself: The target of this receptor is not known. The input lacks base qualities; no much larger clone sits a single base away.

The CDR3 regions of human TCRbeta chains were analyzed by immunosequencing. As for how the authors treated the data: Repertoire TCRs were checked for matches against a reference library of SARS-CoV-2-specific TCRs that had been generated using the MIRA antigen-specificity platform. Breadth meant the fraction of unique TCRs that were SARS-CoV-2-associated, whereas depth meant the fraction of total T cells that were SARS-CoV-2-associated. Each spike-specific TCR was assigned to its reactive spike region and to a CD4 or CD8 class using the MIRA data. Log10-transformed breadth and depth values were compared by one-way ANOVA with Sidak's multiple comparisons tests. In its TCRdb copy, this immuneACCESS table keeps in-frame sequences only and misses some clones. Where compared with another copy, unresolved V genes explain less than half of these, and the others have no known cause. V and J calls plus clone size are reproduced from that table; the DNA served to infer D and trimming. The sample data list roughly 97,000 clones, and roughly 92% of these were observed just once. The ten largest make up around 5% of the sample.

The sample's time point label, in plain terms: baseline before first vaccination. Samples from vaccinated people were obtained from the UK trials COV001 and COV002, which included a single-blind randomized controlled phase 2/3 trial of AZD1222 (ChAdOx1 nCoV-19) in healthy adults. For TCRbeta chain sequencing, PBMC samples from trial participants were taken at day 0 and at day 28 after the second dose. This chain joins TRBV2 to TRBJ2-7; the D gene cannot be resolved reliably. This receptor was taken from an adult in good health. The sample was peripheral blood, taken on day 0 of AZD1222 vaccination. The DNA reads TGTGCCAGCAGCCAATACTCCTACGAGCAGTACTTC. This is translated as CASSQYSYEQYF.